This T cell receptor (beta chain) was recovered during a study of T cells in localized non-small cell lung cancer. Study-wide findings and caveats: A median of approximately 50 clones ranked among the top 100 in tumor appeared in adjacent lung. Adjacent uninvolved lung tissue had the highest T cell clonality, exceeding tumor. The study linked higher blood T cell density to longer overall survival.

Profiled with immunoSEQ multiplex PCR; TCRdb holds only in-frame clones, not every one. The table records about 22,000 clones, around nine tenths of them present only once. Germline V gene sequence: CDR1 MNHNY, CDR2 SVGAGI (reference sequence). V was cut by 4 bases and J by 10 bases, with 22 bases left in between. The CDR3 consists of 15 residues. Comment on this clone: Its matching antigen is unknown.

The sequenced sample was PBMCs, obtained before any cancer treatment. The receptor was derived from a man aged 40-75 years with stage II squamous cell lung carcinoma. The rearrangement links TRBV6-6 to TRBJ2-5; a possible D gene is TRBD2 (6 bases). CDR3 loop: CASSSRTINSGGQYF. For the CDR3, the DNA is TGTGCCAGCAGTTCCCGGACCATCAATTCCGGGGGCCAGTACTTC.